The present TCR beta chain was sequenced within a study of T cell repertoires in ileal Crohn's disease. Noted time point: inflamed ileum from the surgical specimen. This table comes from immunoSEQ multiplex PCR, and its TCRdb copy is limited to in-frame clones, with some not included. The sample shows about 4,200 clones, 76% of them seen only once. Germline V gene sequence: CDR1 SGHNT, CDR2 YYREEE (reference sequence). There are 11 residues in the CDR3. V was shortened by 1 base and J by 10 bases, with 6 bases between the two germline ends. The chain recombines TRBV5-4 with TRBJ2-1; D is uncertain. The sequence came from an adult with Crohn's disease. Sequencing used ileal tissue. The CDR3 DNA reads TGTGCCAGCAGCTTGAGATCCGAGCAGTTCTTC. Translation: CASSLRSEQFF.